One sample yielded the 22 T cell receptor beta chains listed below, sequenced in a study of blood T cells in healthy people across ages. A second PCR, run for about 7 to 12 cycles, used a sample-barcoded 5' primer plus a J-beta primer mix. TCRdb re-derived calls from the 5' RACE reads in MiXCR, one entry per CDR3 protein. The sample lists about 590,000 distinct CDR3 sequences; 25% to 30% were seen once. The specimen sequenced was blood. These TCRs come from a woman older than 75 in good health.

The chain recombines TRBV6-1 with TRBJ1-2; 10 bases are shared with TRBD1. The ends lost 3 bases at V and 2 bases at J; junction bases unmatched: 3. The germline V gene has CDR1 MNHNS and CDR2 SASEGT. The CDR3 length is 15 residues. CDR3 sequence reads: CASSDGTGVNYGYTF. Here the CDR3 DNA reads TGTGCCAGCAGTGACGGGACAGGGGTGAACTATGGCTACACCTTC.

The gene calls are TRBV30 and TRBJ2-2; D unresolved. V shed 4 bases and J shed 1 base, with 7 bases lying between them. The germline CDR1 and CDR2 sequences are GTSNPN and SVGIG (reference sequence). The CDR3 has 13 residues. CDR3 sequence (DNA): TGTGCCTGGATTAAGGGGAACACCGGGGAGCTGTTTTTT. Translation: CAWIKGNTGELFF.

This chain joins TRBV9 and TRBJ2-3; D gene ambiguous. Trimming shortened V by 4 bases and J by 4 bases, and 10 bases separated the two germline ends. Germline-derived CDR1 and CDR2 are SGDLS and YYNGEE. The CDR3 sequence is 13 residues long. CDR3: CASSSFSADTQYF. In nucleotides, the CDR3 is TGTGCCAGCAGCTCGTTCAGCGCAGATACGCAGTATTTT.

This clonotype appeared many times. The chain carries TRBV27 and TRBJ2-4; the D gene is possibly TRBD1 (5 bases). The ends were cut back, 2 bases at V and 1 base at J, with 12 bases in the middle. The germline V gene has CDR1 MNHEY and CDR2 SMNVEV (reference sequence). CDR3 length equals 16 residues. The DNA of the CDR3 is TGTGCCAGCAGTTTAAGGGGCATAATGGCCAAAAACATTCAGTACTTC. This gives the protein CASSLRGIMAKNIQYF.

This clonotype was seen a handful of times. The V and J genes are TRBV20-1 and TRBJ2-2; possibly TRBD2 for D (6 bases). This CDR3 is 16 amino acids long. From germline, CDR1 is DFQATT and CDR2 SNEGSKA (reference sequence). Trimming took 3 bases from V and 4 from J, leaving 18 bases between them. CDR3 loop: CSARNSRGISTGELFF. The DNA of the CDR3 is TGCAGTGCTAGGAACTCCCGGGGGATATCCACCGGGGAGCTGTTTTTT.

This sequence joins TRBV27 and TRBJ2-1; D assignment may be TRBD1 or TRBD2 (5 bases each). This CDR3 contains 15 residues. Germline V lookup: CDR1 MNHEY, CDR2 SMNVEV (reference sequence). The V end lost 6 bases, the J end lost 8 bases, and 20 bases lay between the germline ends. The CDR3 here is CASSRPPGPKDEQFF. The CDR3 DNA reads as TGTGCCAGCAGCCGACCGCCGGGACCAAAGGATGAGCAGTTCTTC.

On this clonotype itself: Germline is not matched at one junction end, which may reflect a read error. The V and J genes are TRBV6-1 and TRBJ1-5; D unresolved. CDR3 length equals 9 residues. CDR1 is MNHNS, CDR2 SASEGT, per germline. Here the CDR3 reads CASDWPLHF. The DNA for the CDR3 is TGTGCCAGTGATTGGCCCCTGCATTTT.

This clonotype was seen a handful of times. This rearrangement joins TRBV6-1 to TRBJ1-1; D perhaps matches TRBD1 (5 bases). Trimming stripped 1 base from V and 6 bases from J, with 18 bases between. In germline, CDR1 is MNHNS, CDR2 SASEGT. CDR3 length: 16 residues. This CDR3 reads CASSEVGGIGHAEAFF. CDR3 DNA sequence: TGTGCCAGCAGTGAAGTCGGGGGAATCGGGCACGCTGAAGCTTTCTTT.

This clonotype came up many times. This CDR3 reads CSADRTDRNYGYTF. CDR3 bases: TGCAGCGCGGACCGGACGGACAGGAACTATGGCTACACCTTC. The V call is TRBV29-1, the J call TRBJ1-2, with 7 bases aligning to TRBD1. The J segment lost 2 bases and the V segment lost 7 bases, leaving 10 bases of the junction unmatched. Germline V lookup: CDR1 SQVTM, CDR2 ANQGSEA. The CDR3 is 14 amino acids.

This clonotype has more than one count but fewer than ten. Its ends do not fully match the called genes, so a read error is possible. The chain employs TRBV28 and TRBJ1-2; D not certain. This CDR3 is built from 16 residues. From germline, CDR1 is MDHEN and CDR2 SYDVKM. The CDR3 sequence: CASSHSGPRRNYDYTF. Here the CDR3 DNA reads TGTGCCAGCAGTCATTCCGGGCCACGTCGGAACTATGACTACACCTTC.

Details on this clonotype: A much larger clone is a single base away; this may be a read error. The CDR3 protein is CSARVPMDTQYF. CDR3 DNA sequence: TGCAGTGCTAGAGTACCTATGGATACGCAGTATTTT. V gene TRBV20-1 combines with J gene TRBJ2-3; D is unclear. The CDR3 spans 12 residues. The germline V gene encodes CDR1 DFQATT and CDR2 SNEGSKA (reference sequence). V dropped 1 base and J dropped 6 bases, with 8 bases sitting between them.

The chain has TRBV20-1 and TRBJ2-1, with 11 bases that match TRBD2. The junction had 6 bases not matched to a gene; V was cut back by 3 bases and J by 5 bases. Per germline, CDR1 DFQATT and CDR2 SNEGSKA (reference sequence). The CDR3 runs 15 residues. The chain's CDR3 is CSARGLAGGHNEQFF. CDR3 DNA sequence: TGCAGTGCTAGGGGCCTAGCGGGGGGTCACAATGAGCAGTTCTTC.

This clonotype was seen only a few times. The chain links TRBV28 to TRBJ1-5; D possibly corresponds to TRBD1 (5 bases). Germline CDR1 is MDHEN and CDR2 is SYDVKM. The CDR3 spans 13 residues. The germline V and J ends were trimmed by 10 bases and 0 bases, with 10 bases remaining between them. The CDR3 sequence is CANSRASNQPQHF. The DNA for the CDR3 is TGTGCCAACTCCAGGGCTAGCAATCAGCCCCAGCATTTT.

For the CDR3, the DNA is TGTGCCAGCAGCTCACCCCCAAGGGCAGGGAACACTGAAGCTTTCTTT. Translated, it gives CASSSPPRAGNTEAFF. This rearrangement joins TRBV5-4 to TRBJ1-1; D gene ambiguous. Trimming left V 3 bases short and J 1 base short, with 16 bases between. Germline values: CDR1 SGHNT, CDR2 YYREEE (reference sequence). The CDR3 sequence is 16 residues long.

V usage is TRBV12-3 or TRBV12-4 and J usage is TRBJ2-5; a possible D gene is TRBD2 (6 bases). The closer fit of TRBJ2-7 to the DNA end suggests the J call may be wrong. The CDR3 length is 14 residues. This CDR3 is CASSLEGLPPEQYF. In nucleotides, the CDR3 is TGTGCCAGCAGTTTGGAGGGACTCCCCCCCGAGCAGTACTTC.

This clonotype came up many times. V and J are TRBV6-5 and TRBJ2-1; no definite D call. This CDR3 contains 13 residues. Germline CDR1 and CDR2: MNHEY and SVGAGI. V lost 6 bases, J lost 10 bases, and 16 bases lay in between. The CDR3 loop reads CASSRRPRWEQFF. CDR3 DNA sequence: TGTGCCAGCAGCCGTCGACCTCGGTGGGAGCAGTTCTTC.

In the case of this clonotype: This may arise from a read error, as a much more abundant clone is one base away. This sequence joins TRBV14 and TRBJ2-1; TRBD2 is a possible D gene (7 bases). Germline loops: CDR1 SGHDN, CDR2 FVKESK. The CDR3 totals 15 residues. CDR3 bases: TGTGTCAGCAGCCAAGAGAGGGGGGGCACCAATGAGCAGTTCTTC. Its protein product is CVSSQERGGTNEQFF.

In its sample, this clonotype was seen once. The rearrangement links TRBV7-2 to TRBJ1-1, with TRBD1 as a possible D gene (5 bases). V gave up 1 base and J gave up 0 bases, with 9 bases separating them. Looked up from germline, CDR1 is SGHTA and CDR2 is FQGNSA. The CDR3 runs 15 residues. DNA for the CDR3: TGTGCCAGCAGCTTAGGAGGACACTTGAACACTGAAGCTTTCTTT. It translates to CASSLGGHLNTEAFF.

A note on this clonotype: A single base separates this from a much larger clone, so it may be a read error. V usage is TRBV7-3 and J usage is TRBJ2-1; D call uncertain. With 6 bases removed from V and 13 bases from J, the gap between germline ends came to 25 bases. This CDR3 spans 15 amino acids. Germline loops: CDR1 SGHTA, CDR2 FQGTGA. CDR3 bases: TGTGCCAGCAGTAAAACGGGCCTAAGGGAAGAGACCCAGTTCTTC. Amino acids: CASSKTGLREETQFF.

This clonotype came up many times. The chain is built from TRBV27 and TRBJ2-3; D is unclear. The CDR3 runs to 13 residues. The ends were cut back, 4 bases at V and 2 bases at J, with 7 bases in the middle. Looked up from germline, CDR1 is MNHEY and CDR2 is SMNVEV (reference sequence). In DNA, the CDR3 is TGTGCCAGCAGTTCGCCATTCACAGATACGCAGTATTTT. This sequence encodes CASSSPFTDTQYF.

J is TRBJ2-1 and V is TRBV7-9, with TRBD2 identical over 10 bases. V dropped 3 bases and J dropped 8; count of bases not matched to a gene: 7. This CDR3 contains 15 residues. Germline CDR1 reads SEHNR; CDR2 reads FQNEAQ (reference sequence). The CDR3 nucleotides are TGTGCCAGCAGCTTTGGGCTAGCGGGAGATCATGAGCAGTTCTTC. Its protein is CASSFGLAGDHEQFF.

The chain combines TRBV20-1 with TRBJ2-3; maybe TRBD2 (7 bases). Trimming took 3 bases from V and 2 from J, leaving 12 bases between them. This CDR3 contains 14 residues. Germline V gene lookup returns CDR1 DFQATT and CDR2 SNEGSKA (reference sequence). The CDR3 region is CSASSGGHTDTQYF. Here the CDR3 DNA reads TGCAGTGCTAGCTCGGGGGGCCACACAGATACGCAGTATTTT.